The rows below give T cell receptor beta chains drawn from one sample of a study of blood T cell repertoires in COVID-19. Clones were read by immunoSEQ multiplex PCR, and TCRdb kept only the in-frame ones, dropping some. This table has approximately 50,000 clones, around 90% appearing once. Material: peripheral blood. The receptors were sampled from a human donor in a cohort sampled during active COVID-19. The CDR3 runs from the conserved cysteine through the conserved F or W. A D gene is named only where the DNA matches it firmly. Not all rows give a size; the values are once, few, many and, for expanded clones, a class.

>TRBJ1-1|TRBV6-5|-|-
CASSYEGDGTEAFF
TGTGCCAGCAGTTACGAGGGGGATGGCACTGAAGCTTTCTTT
>TRBJ2-7|TRBV28|-|-
CASSLLRTVYEQYF
TGTGCCAGCAGTTTATTGAGGACAGTCTACGAGCAGTACTTC
>TRBJ1-5|TRBV6-2/TRBV6-3|-|-
CASSPGGNQPQHF
TGTGCCAGCAGCCCAGGGGGCAATCAGCCCCAGCATTTT
>TRBJ2-3|TRBV2|-|once
CASSEFSGRTDTQYF
TGTGCCAGCAGTGAGTTTAGCGGCCGCACAGATACGCAGTATTTT
>TRBJ2-5|TRBV24-1|TRBD1|-
CATSESQGALQETQYF
TGTGCCACCAGTGAGTCACAGGGGGCCCTCCAAGAGACCCAGTACTTC
>TRBJ2-5|TRBV5-1|-|-
CASSLRLTGKETQYF
TGCGCCAGCAGCTTGCGTCTAACTGGTAAAGAGACCCAGTACTTC
>TRBJ1-1|TRBV3-1/TRBV3-2|-|-
CASSQETGLGTEAFF
TGTGCCAGCAGCCAAGAAACAGGGCTCGGCACTGAAGCTTTCTTT
>TRBJ2-1|TRBV24-1|TRBD1|-
CATSGYRGQEGGGEQFF
TGTGCCACCAGTGGCTACAGGGGGCAGGAGGGGGGCGGTGAGCAGTTCTTC
>TRBJ2-7|TRBV6-1|TRBD1|-
CASSGERTGASYEQYF
TGTGCCAGCAGTGGGGAAAGGACAGGAGCTAGCTACGAGCAGTACTTC
>TRBJ2-1|TRBV7-9|-|-
CASSLGGPAIEQFF
TGTGCCAGCAGCTTAGGAGGTCCGGCCATTGAGCAGTTCTTC
>TRBJ2-7|TRBV10-3|TRBD1|-
CAITKDRGTYEQYF
TGTGCCATCACTAAGGACAGGGGAACCTACGAGCAGTACTTC
>TRBJ1-2|TRBV19|TRBD1|-
CASNTPGTGVGYGYTF
TGTGCCAGTAACACCCCTGGGACAGGGGTTGGCTATGGCTACACCTTC
>TRBJ2-1|TRBV9|-|-
CASSTRVADYNEQFF
TGTGCCAGCAGCACCCGGGTAGCGGATTACAATGAGCAGTTCTTC
>TRBJ2-3|TRBV28|-|-
CASSSSRLPDTQYF
TGTGCCAGCAGTTCGTCGCGACTCCCAGATACGCAGTATTTT
>TRBJ2-1|TRBV10-3|TRBD1|-
CAFRTGANEQFF
TGTGCCTTCCGGACAGGGGCCAATGAGCAGTTCTTC
>TRBJ1-4|TRBV7-9|TRBD1|-
CASSSLDRAATNEKLFF
TGTGCCAGCAGCTCCCTGGACAGGGCCGCAACTAATGAAAAACTGTTTTTT
>TRBJ2-1|TRBV6-1|TRBD2|once
CASSEGTSGIDEQFF
TGTGCCAGCAGTGAAGGGACTAGCGGGATCGATGAGCAGTTCTTC
>TRBJ1-5|TRBV10-2|-|-
CASSGGGDQPQHF
TGCGCCAGCAGTGGAGGGGGGGATCAGCCCCAGCATTTT
>TRBJ1-4|TRBV2|-|-
CASSYPRTEVSATNEKLFF
TGTGCCAGCAGTTACCCCCGGACAGAAGTATCTGCAACTAATGAAAAACTGTTTTTT
>TRBJ2-7|TRBV11-3|TRBD2|-
CASRPLGTSGVYEQYF
TGTGCCAGCAGGCCTCTCGGGACTAGCGGAGTCTACGAGCAGTACTTC
>TRBJ1-1|TRBV6-5|-|-
CASSYFGVMNTEAFF
TGTGCCAGCAGTTACTTCGGGGTCATGAACACTGAAGCTTTCTTT
>TRBJ2-2|TRBV5-1|TRBD1|-
CASSLTGGNTGELFF
TGCGCCAGCAGCCTGACAGGGGGCAACACCGGGGAGCTGTTTTTT
>TRBJ2-3|TRBV29-1|TRBD2|-
CSAGTSGREDTQYF
TGCAGCGCCGGGACTAGCGGGAGGGAAGATACGCAGTATTTT
>TRBJ2-7|TRBV30|TRBD1|-
CAWTWSGQALFRYF
TGTGCCTGGACTTGGTCAGGACAGGCCCTTTTTCGGTACTTC
>TRBJ1-2|TRBV13|-|-
CASSLGRLNYGYTF
TGTGCCAGCAGCTTAGGCAGACTCAACTATGGCTACACCTTC
>TRBJ2-7|TRBV10-3|-|-
CAISESGPNYEQYF
TGTGCCATCAGTGAAAGCGGCCCCAACTACGAGCAGTACTTC
>TRBJ1-1|TRBV5-1|-|-
CASSLGDFSGTEAFF
TGCGCCAGCAGCTTGGGGGACTTTTCGGGGACTGAAGCTTTCTTT
>TRBJ2-1|TRBV24-1|-|-
CATSDSYGGKYEQFF
TGTGCCACCAGTGATTCGTATGGCGGGAAGTATGAGCAGTTCTTC
>TRBJ1-2|TRBV6-5|-|-
CASSYGQGGYGYTF
TGTGCCAGCAGTTACGGGCAGGGCGGCTATGGCTACACCTTC
>TRBJ1-2|TRBV28|TRBD1|once
CASRWTGGYGYTF
TGTGCCAGCAGGTGGACAGGGGGATATGGCTACACCTTC
>TRBJ1-5|TRBV29-1|-|-
CSVEVGDSNQPQHF
TGCAGCGTTGAAGTCGGGGATAGCAATCAGCCCCAGCATTTT
>TRBJ2-2|TRBV10-3|-|few
CAISGGASNTGELFF
TGTGCCATCAGTGGCGGGGCCTCGAACACCGGGGAGCTGTTTTTT
>TRBJ2-4|TRBV27|-|-
CASSLSPGLAKNIQYF
TGTGCCAGCAGTTTATCACCAGGACTAGCCAAAAACATTCAGTACTTC
>TRBJ1-2|TRBV19|TRBD1|-
CASSIDRQGANYGYTF
TGTGCCAGTAGTATAGATCGACAGGGAGCTAACTATGGCTACACCTTC
>TRBJ2-1|TRBV9|-|-
CASSAAEGLLYNEQFF
TGTGCCAGCAGCGCAGCGGAAGGGCTTCTTTACAATGAGCAGTTCTTC
>TRBJ2-5|TRBV5-1|TRBD1|once
CASSLGDRNQETQYF
TGCGCCAGCAGCTTGGGGGACAGGAACCAAGAGACCCAGTACTTC
>TRBJ2-7|TRBV12-3/TRBV12-4|-|few
CASSTVVAQQYF
TGTGCCAGCAGTACCGTCGTAGCCCAGCAGTACTTC
>TRBJ1-2|TRBV6-5|-|-
CASSTRGGNYGYTF
TGTGCCAGCAGTACTAGGGGGGGGAACTATGGCTACACCTTC
>TRBJ2-6|TRBV7-2|-|-
CASSFQNSGANVLTF
TGTGCCAGCAGCTTCCAGAACTCTGGGGCCAACGTCCTGACTTTC
>TRBJ1-5|TRBV3-1/TRBV3-2|-|-
CASSRAGGNQPQHF
TGTGCCAGCAGCCGCGCGGGGGGGAATCAGCCCCAGCATTTT
>TRBJ2-5|TRBV2|-|-
CASRREVAGETQYF
TGTGCCAGCAGGCGTGAGGTCGCGGGAGAGACCCAGTACTTC
>TRBJ2-1|TRBV21-1|-|once
CASSKGSSGSTYNEQFF
TGTGCCAGCAGCAAAGGCTCTAGCGGGAGCACCTACAATGAGCAGTTCTTC
>TRBJ1-4|TRBV27|-|-
CASSFGRNEKLFF
TGTGCCAGCAGTTTTGGGCGTAATGAAAAACTGTTTTTT
>TRBJ1-2|TRBV12-3/TRBV12-4|-|once
CASSLAAGSGYTF
TGTGCCAGCAGTTTAGCTGCCGGGAGTGGCTACACCTTC
>TRBJ1-2|TRBV9|TRBD1|-
CASSVSETGDYGYTF
TGTGCCAGCAGCGTTTCTGAGACAGGGGACTATGGCTACACCTTC
>TRBJ1-1|TRBV3-1/TRBV3-2|-|medium-sized
CASSPGLPTEAFF
TGTGCCAGCAGCCCCGGGTTACCCACTGAAGCTTTCTTT
>TRBJ2-1|TRBV4-2|TRBD2|-
CASSPRGVGSGSYNEQFF
TGTGCCAGCAGCCCTCGGGGGGTTGGCTCCGGCTCCTACAATGAGCAGTTCTTC